This TCR beta chain was recovered during a study of Ad26.COV2.S vaccination and SARS-CoV-2 variants. Study-level points and caveats: Among vaccine recipients, spike-specific TCR breadth exceeded that of placebo recipients. Breadth, reportedly substantial, characterized the spike-specific CD8+ and CD4+ T cell responses after vaccination.

Specified treatment: some 20 received Ad26.COV2.S at low or high dose, single or two shots; 5 received placebo; per-sample allocation not given. Day 63 after the first injection of vaccine or placebo was the sampling time. An Ad26 vector expressing Wuhan-strain SARS-CoV-2 spike constituted the vaccine. A note on this clone: The target antigen is unknown.

In germline, CDR1 is MGHRA, CDR2 YSYEKL. The V gene end was trimmed by 3 bases and the J gene end by 6 bases; junction bases not matched to a gene: 2. The CDR3 consists of 14 residues. Assay used: immunoSEQ multiplex PCR; TCRdb lists only in-frame clones, some missing. Among about 480,000 clones listed, around 88% were seen once. The origin of this receptor is a person aged 18-65 years who received the Ad26.COV2.S COVID-19 vaccine or a placebo. The rearrangement links TRBV4-1 to TRBJ1-6, with TRBD1 matching 7 bases. The specimen comprised peripheral blood, sampled in a trial of Ad26.COV2.S vaccine versus placebo. CDR3 region: CASSQGQFNSPLHF. The CDR3 region has the DNA TGCGCCAGCAGCCAGGGACAGTTTAATTCACCCCTCCACTTT.